This is a list of T cell receptor beta chains from one sample in a study of CD8+ T cells in alopecia areata. Libraries were prepared by immunoSEQ multiplex PCR; TCRdb keeps only in-frame clonotypes and omits some of them. The sample contains 100,000 to 150,000 clones, around 58% of which appear only once. This material consisted of CD8+ T cells sorted from blood, taken at week 4, from a patient treated with tofacitinib. Receptors originate from a human donor with alopecia areata. Both conserved end residues are part of each CDR3. Fields, in order: V gene, J gene, D gene, clone size, CDR3 protein, CDR3 DNA. D genes are given only for firm matches. Expanded clones are given a class, and other clones once, few, many or no size at all.

TRBV30	TRBJ2-7	TRBD1	-	CAWSSGTGGSYEQYF	TGTGCCTGGAGCTCCGGGACAGGGGGGTCCTACGAGCAGTACTTC
TRBV7-9	TRBJ2-1	-	-	CASRPPPGETRGEQFF	TGTGCCAGCAGGCCTCCTCCGGGGGAAACTCGGGGTGAGCAGTTCTTC
TRBV30	TRBJ1-1	-	-	CAWTSGAGTTEAFF	TGTGCCTGGACTTCGGGGGCAGGAACCACTGAAGCTTTCTTT
TRBV9	TRBJ2-1	-	-	CASSVEQDHQFF	TGTGCCAGCAGCGTAGAACAAGACCATCAGTTCTTC
TRBV14	TRBJ1-1	-	-	CASSQEAGDAEAFF	TGTGCCAGCAGCCAAGAAGCGGGGGACGCTGAAGCTTTCTTT
TRBV29-1	TRBJ2-7	TRBD1	few	CSVELDRLDEQYF	TGCAGCGTTGAATTGGACAGGTTAGACGAGCAGTACTTC
TRBV7-6	TRBJ1-3	-	many	CASSLGGTASSSGNTIYF	TGTGCCAGCAGCTTAGGGGGGACGGCATCCAGCTCTGGAAACACCATATATTTT
TRBV2	TRBJ1-5	-	few	CASSGTLNQPQHF	TGTGCCAGCAGTGGGACACTAAATCAGCCCCAGCATTTT
TRBV29-1	TRBJ2-1	-	few	CSVGLIDEQFF	TGCAGCGTTGGCCTGATCGATGAGCAGTTCTTC
TRBV7-9	TRBJ1-1	-	few	CASSLGTEAFF	TGTGCCAGCAGCTTAGGCACTGAAGCTTTCTTT
TRBV13	TRBJ1-2	TRBD1	few	CASSSGQHYGYTF	TGTGCCAGCAGCTCGGGACAGCATTATGGCTACACCTTC
TRBV2	TRBJ2-1	TRBD2	-	CASSDRLAGRNEQFF	TGTGCCAGCAGTGATAGACTAGCGGGGAGGAATGAGCAGTTCTTC
TRBV30	TRBJ1-1	-	-	CAFRTANTEAFF	TGTGCCTTTCGGACGGCGAACACTGAAGCTTTCTTT
TRBV27	TRBJ2-7	TRBD1	-	CASSFEGATYEQYF	TGTGCCAGCAGTTTCGAGGGGGCCACCTACGAGCAGTACTTC
TRBV2	TRBJ2-1	-	few	CASSGTGQGLYEQFF	TGTGCCAGCAGTGGAACGGGCCAAGGGTTATATGAGCAGTTCTTC
TRBV9	TRBJ2-3	TRBD2	-	CASSAQKGSGGLTDTQYF	TGTGCCAGCAGCGCCCAAAAGGGTAGCGGGGGCCTCACAGATACGCAGTATTTT
TRBV29-1	TRBJ2-5	-	-	CSVETRNQETQYF	TGCAGCGTTGAAACTCGAAATCAAGAGACCCAGTACTTC
TRBV29-1	TRBJ2-5	TRBD2	-	CSVNLAGYLQETQYF	TGCAGCGTTAATCTAGCGGGGTATTTACAAGAGACCCAGTACTTC
TRBV6-4	TRBJ2-1	TRBD1	-	CASSDGRGIDEQFF	TGTGCCAGCAGTGACGGCAGGGGGATCGATGAGCAGTTCTTC
TRBV5-6	TRBJ2-4	-	-	CASSPGAGTAKNIQYF	TGTGCCAGCAGCCCTGGGGCGGGGACCGCCAAAAACATTCAGTACTTC
TRBV7-9	TRBJ2-5	-	-	CASSWADGLETQYF	TGTGCCAGCAGCTGGGCGGATGGATTAGAGACCCAGTACTTC
TRBV6-4	TRBJ2-1	-	few	CASSGLPGGGNEQFF	TGTGCCAGCAGTGGCCTCCCAGGGGGGGGCAATGAGCAGTTCTTC
TRBV27	TRBJ2-3	-	few	CASSSPTEDSTDTQYF	TGTGCCAGCAGTTCTCCCACGGAAGATAGCACAGATACGCAGTATTTT
TRBV7-9	TRBJ2-5	TRBD1	-	CASSLDREETQYF	TGTGCCAGCAGCTTGGACAGGGAAGAGACCCAGTACTTC
TRBV11-2	TRBJ2-7	-	-	CASSLVPYEQYF	TGTGCCAGCAGCTTAGTCCCCTACGAGCAGTACTTC
TRBV30	TRBJ2-1	-	-	CAWKAEDSYNEQFF	TGTGCCTGGAAGGCAGAGGACTCCTACAATGAGCAGTTCTTC
TRBV4-1	TRBJ1-1	TRBD1	-	CASSLRGFGVGRDRVIEAFF	TGCGCCAGCAGCCTCAGAGGGTTCGGGGTAGGACGAGACAGGGTCATTGAAGCTTTCTTT
TRBV6-5	TRBJ2-5	TRBD1	-	CASSYGTGGGGETQYF	TGTGCCAGCAGTTACGGGACAGGAGGGGGTGGAGAGACCCAGTACTTC
TRBV5-6	TRBJ2-2	-	-	CASSFEGRAGELFF	TGTGCCAGCAGCTTCGAGGGGCGTGCCGGGGAGCTGTTTTTT
TRBV7-9	TRBJ2-7	-	-	CASSWQDSPYEQYF	TGTGCCAGCAGCTGGCAGGACAGTCCCTACGAGCAGTACTTC
TRBV30	TRBJ2-1	-	-	CAWSVIGYNEQFF	TGTGCCTGGAGTGTTATAGGGTACAATGAGCAGTTCTTC
TRBV30	TRBJ1-1	-	few	CAWSNTAEAFF	TGTGCCTGGAGTAACACAGCAGAAGCTTTCTTT
TRBV30	TRBJ1-1	-	few	CAWTGAAWGTEAFF	TGTGCCTGGACCGGGGCTGCCTGGGGGACTGAAGCTTTCTTT
TRBV30	TRBJ2-5	-	-	CAWSGGRETQYF	TGTGCCTGGAGTGGGGGGAGAGAGACCCAGTACTTC
TRBV6-5	TRBJ2-7	-	once	CASSPASYEQYF	TGTGCCAGCAGCCCAGCGAGCTACGAGCAGTACTTC
TRBV7-3	TRBJ2-3	TRBD1	once	CASSAQGAGTDTQYF	TGTGCCAGCAGTGCTCAGGGGGCTGGCACAGATACGCAGTATTTT
TRBV15	TRBJ2-5	TRBD1	-	CATSRARTGQETQYF	TGTGCCACCAGCAGAGCCAGGACAGGGCAAGAGACCCAGTACTTC